Following are 3 T cell receptor beta chains from one sample sequenced in a study of blood T cell repertoires in COVID-19. Profiled with immunoSEQ multiplex PCR; TCRdb holds only in-frame clones, not every one. The sample holds 250,000 or so clones, about 91% seen once. Material: PBMCs or T cells enriched from blood (not recorded which). All receptors come from a woman in her 30s with acute COVID-19.

The genes are TRBV7-8 and TRBJ2-1, with a possible D match to TRBD2 (5 bases). V lost 1 base to trimming and J lost 7 bases, with 11 bases between them. The CDR3 sequence is 14 residues long. Germline-derived CDR1 and CDR2 are SGHVS and FQNEAQ. The CDR3 DNA follows: TGTGCCAGCAGCTTAGGCGCTAGCCTTAATGAGCAGTTCTTC. It yields the protein CASSLGASLNEQFF.

This clone has just a few counts. V and J are TRBV15 and TRBJ1-5; D is uncertain. Trimming left V 7 bases short and J 4 bases short, with 2 bases between. Germline values: CDR1 LNHNV, CDR2 YYDKDF (reference sequence). The CDR3 extends over 10 amino acids. The CDR3 region has the DNA TGTGCCACCACGAATCAGCCCCAGCATTTT. Protein product: CATTNQPQHF.

V is TRBV11-2 and J is TRBJ2-7, with D possibly matching TRBD1 (6 bases). Germline lookup yields CDR1 SGHAT and CDR2 FQNNGV. With 5 bases removed from V and 1 base from J, the gap between germline ends came to 15 bases. This CDR3 is built from 15 residues. The CDR3 loop reads CASSPDDRLSYEQYF. CDR3 sequence (DNA): TGTGCCAGCAGCCCCGACGACAGGTTGTCCTACGAGCAGTACTTC.